This T cell receptor gamma chain was sequenced during a study of Vδ1+ human thymocytes. Thymocytes were sorted as CD3+ TCRVdelta1+ TCRVdelta2- after alphabeta T cell depletion. Sorted Vdelta1+ thymocytes were about 98% to 99.6% pure. Overall study results and limits: Despite high sort purity, roughly 20% of thymic T cell receptor delta sequences were Vdelta2. Highly polyclonal TRG and TRD repertoires with Gaussian CDR3 length distributions appeared in thymus.

CDR3 size: 11 residues. CDR1 and CDR2 from the germline V gene are GITISATS and ISYDGTV (reference sequence). This clone was detected only a few times. Its specificity is unknown. One end of the junction fails to match germline, which may point to a read error. Sequences come from RNA converted to cDNA by reverse transcription. The CDR3 regions were amplified by multiplex PCR from V-gene primers to a constant-region primer. TCRdb re-analyzed the multiplex PCR reads via CATT. The table lists 10,000 or so gamma-chain clones, about 46% of them singletons. The V gene is TRGV9, the J gene TRGJ1 or TRGJ2. The clonotype originates from a boy under two years old who had congenital heart surgery. Sequencing input: Vdelta1+ gamma-delta thymocytes from the thymus. Subset in this sample: FACS-sorted CD3+ TCRalphabeta- TCRVdelta1+ TCRVdelta2- thymocytes. The CDR3: CAWWEVGGKLF. The CDR3 DNA sequence: TGTGCCTGGTGGGAGGTCGGGGGGAAACTCTTT.